The TCR beta chain under discussion was sequenced for a study of T-cell memory formation after mild COVID-19. This CDR3 is 16 amino acids long. Trimming shortened V by 0 bases and J by 8 bases, and 16 bases separated the two germline ends. TCRdb reanalysed the 5' RACE reads using MiXCR and keeps one entry per CDR3 protein. Of some 600,000 distinct CDR3 sequences listed, roughly 17% were seen once; the top ten hold about 8.1%. The chain has TRBV12-3 or TRBV12-4 and TRBJ1-4; possibly TRBD1 for D (5 bases). The receptor comes from an adult woman who had mild COVID-19 (a few samples of this study predate the infection). Cell type and time point are not known. The sample taken for sequencing was PBMCs or a T cell subset sorted from them (not recorded which). The CDR3 DNA reads as TGTGCCAGCAGTTTAGCGCTACAGGCCCTAGGAGAAAAACTGTTTTTT. It encodes CASSLALQALGEKLFF.